This TCR beta chain was identified in a study of blood T cell repertoires in COVID-19. Overall study: Donors in the United States, Italy and Spain gave samples during acute or convalescent COVID-19. Sources were T cells, B-cell-depleted T cells, or PBMCs; the material itself was cDNA or gDNA.

Per the authors' pipeline: Estimates of nucleated cell counts were drawn from the amplification of reference gene primers. Measured with immunoSEQ multiplex PCR; TCRdb has only the in-frame clones, and not every one. That table is the source of V, J and clone size, and D and trimming were worked out from the DNA. The data show tens of thousands of clones, around 90% seen once. This clone appeared a single time. The V gene lost 0 bases and the J gene lost 0 bases, with 18 bases spanning the gap. The CDR3 consists of 20 residues. Germline V gene data show CDR1 as SGHVS and CDR2 as FQNEAQ. The sample consisted of peripheral blood. This clonotype was sampled from a man in his 60s with acute or convalescent COVID-19. The chain is built from TRBV7-8 and TRBJ1-6; tentative D call: TRBD1 (5 bases). CDR3 loop: CASSLAGLLSQISYNSPLHF. DNA for the CDR3: TGTGCCAGCAGCTTAGCGGGACTCTTGTCCCAAATCTCCTATAATTCACCCCTCCACTTT.